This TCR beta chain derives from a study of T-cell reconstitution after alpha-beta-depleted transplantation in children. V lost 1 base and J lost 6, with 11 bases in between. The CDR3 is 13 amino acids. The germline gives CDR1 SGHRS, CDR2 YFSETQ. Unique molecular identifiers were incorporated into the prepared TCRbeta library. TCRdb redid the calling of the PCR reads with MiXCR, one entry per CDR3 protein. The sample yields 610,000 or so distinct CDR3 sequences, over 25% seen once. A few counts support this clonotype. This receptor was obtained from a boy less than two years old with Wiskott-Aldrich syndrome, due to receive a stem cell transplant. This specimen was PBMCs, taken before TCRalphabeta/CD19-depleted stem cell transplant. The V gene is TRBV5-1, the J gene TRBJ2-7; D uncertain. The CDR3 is CASSLFWSSEQYF. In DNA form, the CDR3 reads TGCGCCAGCAGCTTGTTTTGGAGCTCCGAGCAGTACTTC.